These 29 T cell receptor beta chains originate from one sample sequenced in a study of CD8 T cells in ankylosing spondylitis. TCRdb re-derived calls from the 5' RACE reads in MiXCR, one entry per CDR3 protein. The sample yields over 95,000 distinct CDR3 sequences, roughly 8.3% seen once. Material: blood, either unsorted or a sorted T cell fraction (not recorded which). These receptors originate from a male donor with ankylosing spondylitis or in good health (not recorded which).

The rearrangement uses TRBV5-1 and TRBJ1-1; maybe TRBD1 (6 bases). CDR3 size: 15 residues. Germline V gene sequence: CDR1 SGHRS, CDR2 YFSETQ. The V end lost 2 bases, the J end lost 2 bases, and 13 bases lay between the germline ends. The DNA for the CDR3 is TGCGCCAGCAGCTTCCCGGAAGGGGGAAACACTGAAGCTTTCTTT. This codes for CASSFPEGGNTEAFF. Based on the CDR3 plus reference TRBV5-1 and TRBJ1-1, the full variable domain is KAGVTQTPRYLIKTRGQQVTLSCSPISGHRSVSWYQQTPGQGLQFLFEYFSETQRNKGNFPGRFSGRQFSNSRSEMNVSTLELGDSALYLCASSFPEGGNTEAFFGQGTRLTVV.

This clonotype was detected many times. The rearrangement links TRBV9 to TRBJ2-1; TRBD2 matches at 7 bases. The CDR3 sequence is 17 residues long. Trimming removed 0 bases from V and 0 bases from J; junction bases left unmatched: 6. Germline CDR1 SGDLS, CDR2 YYNGEE. CDR3 region: CASSVGGRVVSYNEQFF. The DNA of the CDR3 is TGTGCCAGCAGCGTAGGAGGGAGGGTGGTCTCCTACAATGAGCAGTTCTTC.

This clonotype was recorded many times. The chain uses TRBV4-2 and TRBJ1-3, with 8 bases matching TRBD1. V was clipped by 4 bases and J by 0 bases; unmatched bases: 11. The CDR3 totals 18 residues. CDR1 LGHNA and CDR2 YNFKEQ come from the germline V gene. CDR3 in amino acids: CASSRTGTGDPSGNTIYF. The CDR3 DNA reads as TGTGCCAGCAGCCGAACCGGGACAGGAGACCCCTCTGGAAACACCATATATTTT.

There are a few counts of this clonotype. This chain links TRBV11-2 with TRBJ2-3; possibly TRBD1 or TRBD2 for D (6 bases each). In germline, CDR1 is SGHAT, CDR2 FQNNGV. The CDR3 runs to 17 residues. Trimming took 1 base from V and 1 from J, leaving 15 bases between them. The CDR3, as DNA: TGTGCCAGCAGCTTAGGAGGCGGGACAAAGGGCACAGATACGCAGTATTTT. Protein product: CASSLGGGTKGTDTQYF. The variable domain in full, completed from reference TRBV11-2 and TRBJ2-3, reads EAGVAQSPRYKIIEKRQSVAFWCNPISGHATLYWYQQILGQGPKLLIQFQNNGVVDDSQLPKDRFSAERLKGVDSTLKIQPAKLEDSAVYLCASSLGGGTKGTDTQYFGPGTRLTVL.

This clonotype was recorded many times. The gene calls are TRBV12-3 or TRBV12-4 and TRBJ2-5; 7 nucleotides align to TRBD1. The CDR3 runs 13 residues. The V gene end was trimmed by 8 bases and the J gene end by 5 bases; junction bases not matched to a gene: 8. DNA of the CDR3: TGTGCCAGCGGATACGGGACAGTTGAGACCCAGTACTTC. Its protein product is CASGYGTVETQYF.

The gene calls are TRBV29-1 and TRBJ2-4; D remains unclear. The CDR3 contains 16 residues. Germline-derived CDR1 and CDR2 are SQVTM and ANQGSEA. V dropped 0 bases and J dropped 0 bases, with 12 bases sitting between them. Here the CDR3 reads CSVEDPRWAAKNIQYF. As DNA, the CDR3 is TGCAGCGTTGAAGATCCCAGGTGGGCAGCCAAAAACATTCAGTACTTC.

The sample holds a few counts of this clonotype. The CDR3 DNA is TGTGCCAGCAGCTACGGCTCCCGGCACTACGAGCAGTACTTC. This gives the protein CASSYGSRHYEQYF. The chain employs TRBV12-3 or TRBV12-4 and TRBJ2-7; D call uncertain. The CDR3 has 14 residues. Trimming took 6 bases from V and 3 from J, leaving 15 bases between them.

This clonotype was observed many times. The genes are TRBV6-2 or TRBV6-3 and TRBJ2-1; D might be TRBD1 (6 bases). The CDR3 runs to 14 residues. V was shortened by 8 bases and J by 0 bases, with 11 bases between the two germline ends. Germline loops: CDR1 MNHEY, CDR2 SVGEGT. The CDR3 DNA is TGTGCCAGCCGCGGACAGAGCTCCTACAATGAGCAGTTCTTC. Translating it yields CASRGQSSYNEQFF.

This clonotype appeared many times. This chain links TRBV4-3 with TRBJ1-1; possible D gene TRBD1, 5 bases. Germline V gene lookup returns CDR1 LGHNA and CDR2 YSLEER. The ends were cut back, 1 base at V and 1 base at J, with 7 bases in the middle. This CDR3 has 14 residues. The DNA of the CDR3 is TGCGCCAGCAGCCAAGTAACAGGGAACACTGAAGCTTTCTTT. It codes for CASSQVTGNTEAFF.

There are many counts of this clonotype. The rearrangement links TRBV12-3 or TRBV12-4 to TRBJ2-5, with a possible D match to TRBD1 (6 bases). The CDR3 runs 13 residues. The V end was cut by 6 bases, the J end by 4 bases, with 12 bases between. The CDR3: CASSFGQRETQYF. DNA for the CDR3: TGTGCCAGCAGCTTCGGACAGAGAGAGACCCAGTACTTC.

This clonotype was seen a few times. The chain couples TRBV29-1 to TRBJ2-7, with 8 bases fitting TRBD2. This CDR3 is built from 13 residues. The V gene's germline CDR1 is SQVTM and CDR2 ANQGSEA. With 3 bases clipped from V and 2 bases from J, the junction kept 3 bases outside the gene matches. The CDR3 loop is CSVDSGTPYEQYF. In nucleotides, the CDR3 is TGCAGCGTTGATAGCGGGACCCCCTACGAGCAGTACTTC.

Many counts were recorded for this clonotype. The J gene is TRBJ1-1, the V gene TRBV12-3 or TRBV12-4; D is uncertain. The CDR3 sequence is 14 residues long. V was clipped by 6 bases and J by 7 bases, with 18 bases between them. CDR3: CASRRNSGDGEAFF. The CDR3 DNA reads TGTGCCAGCAGACGAAACAGCGGGGATGGTGAAGCTTTCTTT.

This clonotype has ten or more counts. The DNA for the CDR3 is TGCAGTGCGCCCACTGGACACCGGTACGAGCAGTACTTC. Its translation: CSAPTGHRYEQYF. The chain has TRBV20-1 and TRBJ2-7, with a tentative D call TRBD1 (5 bases). V lost 6 bases, J lost 4 bases, and 16 bases lay in between. Germline-derived CDR1 and CDR2 are DFQATT and SNEGSKA (reference sequence). This CDR3 is built from 13 residues.

This chain joins TRBV6-2 or TRBV6-3 and TRBJ2-1; D is unresolved. The CDR3 covers 14 residues. Germline lookup yields CDR1 MNHEY and CDR2 SVGEGT. Trimming took 4 bases from V and 4 from J, leaving 11 bases between them. This CDR3 is CASSWEAGYNEQFF. The CDR3 nucleotides read TGTGCCAGCAGTTGGGAAGCCGGTTACAATGAGCAGTTCTTC.

This clonotype occurred many times. The rearrangement uses TRBV14 and TRBJ2-1; D gene uncertain. Germline V gene lookup returns CDR1 SGHDN and CDR2 FVKESK. CDR3 length: 10 amino acids. V was cut by 4 bases and J by 8 bases, with 3 bases left in between. The CDR3 spells CASSRHEQFF. CDR3 DNA sequence: TGTGCCAGCAGCCGACATGAGCAGTTCTTC.

This clonotype was found many times. The chain joins TRBV4-3 to TRBJ2-3; weak D call: TRBD2 (6 bases). The CDR3 sequence is 17 residues long. Looked up from germline, CDR1 is LGHNA and CDR2 is YSLEER. V lost 1 base, J lost 0 bases, and 14 bases lay in between. CDR3 DNA sequence: TGCGCCAGCAGCCAAGGGAGGGTAGCTGTCAGCACAGATACGCAGTATTTT. Amino acids: CASSQGRVAVSTDTQYF.

In this sample, this clonotype turned up a few times. CDR3 in amino acids: CSARRLVGFNEQFF. DNA of the CDR3: TGCAGTGCTAGACGGCTAGTTGGGTTCAATGAGCAGTTCTTC. The chain links TRBV20-1 to TRBJ2-1; D not resolved. Germline CDR1 DFQATT, CDR2 SNEGSKA (reference sequence). V lost 2 bases and J 6 bases, leaving 14 bases between the germline ends. CDR3 length: 14 residues.

The chain uses TRBV7-3 and TRBJ2-2; D is uncertain. Trimming shortened V by 4 bases and J by 2 bases, and 14 bases separated the two germline ends. The CDR3 runs 16 residues. CDR1 SGHTA and CDR2 FQGTGA come from the germline V gene. CDR3 coding DNA: TGTGCCAGCAGCTCATCAGTTCCAGGAAACACCGGGGAGCTGTTTTTT. This gives the protein CASSSSVPGNTGELFF.

This clonotype has at least ten counts. The V gene is TRBV5-1, the J gene TRBJ2-5; D gene ambiguous. The germline gives CDR1 SGHRS, CDR2 YFSETQ. The CDR3 length is 11 residues. The V end was cut by 3 bases, the J end by 9 bases, with 9 bases between. CDR3 protein: CASSWNEAQYF. DNA of the CDR3: TGCGCCAGCAGCTGGAATGAGGCCCAGTACTTC.

This clonotype was detected ten times or more. This sequence joins TRBV5-1 and TRBJ1-5; D gene uncertain. The V gene lost 0 bases and the J gene lost 3 bases, with 7 bases spanning the gap. The CDR3 loop spans 14 amino acids. CDR1 is SGHRS, CDR2 YFSETQ, per germline. This CDR3 reads CASSLAGSNQPQHF. In DNA form, the CDR3 reads TGCGCCAGCAGCTTGGCGGGGTCCAATCAGCCCCAGCATTTT.

The V gene is TRBV29-1, the J gene TRBJ2-3; D is perhaps TRBD1 (6 bases). Germline loops: CDR1 SQVTM, CDR2 ANQGSEA. The CDR3 sequence is 17 residues long. The V and J ends lost 3 bases and 2 bases respectively, with 21 bases between them. CDR3 nucleotides: TGCAGCGTTGAGAATCCATCGGCTAGGGGGACCACAGATACGCAGTATTTT. Translating gives CSVENPSARGTTDTQYF.

For this clonotype: Being one base from a much bigger clone, this may be a read error. V gene TRBV6-5 combines with J gene TRBJ1-1; D remains unclear. The CDR3 runs to 13 residues. Germline CDR1 and CDR2: MNHEY and SVGAGI. CDR3 region: CASGYSGGTEAFF. The CDR3 DNA reads as TGTGCCAGCGGTTATTCGGGAGGCACTGAAGCTTTCTTT.

In regard to this clonotype: This may be a read error: a much more frequent sequence differs by one nucleotide. This chain uses TRBV27 with TRBJ1-4; unclear D gene. The germline V gene has CDR1 MNHEY and CDR2 SMNVEV (reference sequence). The CDR3 runs to 13 residues. The CDR3 DNA follows: TGTACCAGCACCACCCGGGCTCGGGAAAAACTGTTTTTT. It specifies CTSTTRAREKLFF.

The CDR3 region is CASSPTGTVNIQYF. In DNA, the CDR3 is TGTGCCAGCTCACCGACCGGGACAGTAAACATTCAGTACTTC. The chain recombines TRBV18 with TRBJ2-4; 7 bases map to TRBD1. J gave up 6 bases and V 3 bases, and 5 bases lay outside the gene matches. Looked up from germline, CDR1 is KGHSH and CDR2 is LQKENI. CDR3 size: 14 residues. The whole variable domain, filled in from reference TRBV18 and TRBJ2-4, reads NAGVMQNPRHLVRRRGQEARLRCSPMKGHSHVYWYRQLPEEGLKFMVYLQKENIIDESGMPKERFSAEFPKEGPSILRIQQVVRGDSAAYFCASSPTGTVNIQYFGAGTRLSVL.

This clonotype was observed at least ten times. The CDR3 loop is CASSQVLVGLSGEKLFF. CDR3 bases: TGCGCCAGCAGCCAAGTTCTGGTTGGGCTTTCCGGTGAAAAACTGTTTTTT. V is TRBV4-1 and J is TRBJ1-4; the D is unclear. The germline V gene encodes CDR1 MGHRA and CDR2 YSYEKL. The CDR3 loop spans 17 amino acids. V lost 1 base and J 7 bases, leaving 19 bases between the germline ends.

This clonotype has a count of ten or more. The gene calls are TRBV6-2 or TRBV6-3 and TRBJ2-1, with 8 bases identical to TRBD2. Per germline, CDR1 MNHEY and CDR2 SVGEGT. Germline trimming cut 2 bases from V and 7 bases from J; bases unmatched to any gene: 7. CDR3 size: 15 residues. CDR3 bases: TGTGCCAGCAGTTACCAGCGGGAGTTGGGGAATGAGCAGTTCTTC. The encoded protein is CASSYQRELGNEQFF.

This clonotype has ten or more counts. The gene calls are TRBV6-1 and TRBJ2-3; 8 nucleotides align to TRBD1. Per germline, CDR1 MNHNS and CDR2 SASEGT. This CDR3 has 14 amino acids. V gave up 3 bases and J gave up 6 bases; unmatched junction bases: 5. CDR3 in DNA: TGTGCCAGCAGTGATGGACAGGGTAGGGATACGCAGTATTTT. Translation: CASSDGQGRDTQYF.

This clonotype showed up many times. The J gene is TRBJ2-7, the V gene TRBV29-1, with D perhaps matching TRBD2 (6 bases). CDR1 and CDR2 (germline): SQVTM, ANQGSEA. V lost 4 bases, J lost 2 bases, and 9 bases lay in between. The CDR3 extends over 12 amino acids. The CDR3 spells CSVGSGTYEQYF. The CDR3 DNA follows: TGCAGCGTTGGTAGCGGAACCTACGAGCAGTACTTC.

This clonotype was counted ten times or more. V usage is TRBV29-1 and J usage is TRBJ2-4; no clear D. Germline V gives CDR1 SQVTM, CDR2 ANQGSEA. V was trimmed by 7 bases and J by 9 bases, leaving 13 bases between them. CDR3 length equals 11 residues. In nucleotides, the CDR3 is TGCAGCGCGGACCTCGTTGGCATTCAGTACTTC. Its translation: CSADLVGIQYF.